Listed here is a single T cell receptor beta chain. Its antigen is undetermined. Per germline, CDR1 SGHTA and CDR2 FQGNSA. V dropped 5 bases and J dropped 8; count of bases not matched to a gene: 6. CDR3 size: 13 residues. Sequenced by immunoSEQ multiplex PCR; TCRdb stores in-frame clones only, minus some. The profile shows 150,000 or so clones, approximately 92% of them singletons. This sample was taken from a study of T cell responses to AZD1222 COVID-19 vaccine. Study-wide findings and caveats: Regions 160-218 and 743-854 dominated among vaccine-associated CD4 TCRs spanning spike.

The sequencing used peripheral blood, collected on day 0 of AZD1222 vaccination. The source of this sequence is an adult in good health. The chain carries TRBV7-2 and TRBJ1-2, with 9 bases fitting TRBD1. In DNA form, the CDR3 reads TGTGCCAGCAGCCCCGGGACAGGGTTGGGCTACACCTTC. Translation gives CASSPGTGLGYTF.